A single sample is the source of the 21 T cell receptor beta chains below, sequenced in a study of shared clonotypes between healthy human individuals. CD45RO-negative, CCR7-selected cells formed the naive CD8 fraction, which excluded terminally differentiated effector memory CD45RA+ cells. Produced via immunoSEQ multiplex PCR; TCRdb's table is partial and in-frame only. This table holds some 2 million clones, approximately 94% found once. The sequenced sample was naive CD8+ T cells sorted from blood. The receptors stem from a man aged 18 to 30 in good health.

The chain has TRBV6-5 and TRBJ2-2; D gene unclear. V was trimmed by 0 bases and J by 8 bases, leaving 13 bases between them. Germline V lookup: CDR1 MNHEY, CDR2 SVGAGI. The length of the CDR3 is 15 residues. The DNA of the CDR3 is TGTGCCAGCAGTTACTCCACCTCGGGTCCGGGGGAGCTGTTTTTT. Residues: CASSYSTSGPGELFF.

V gene TRBV6-1 combines with J gene TRBJ1-1, with D possibly matching TRBD1 (5 bases). The CDR3 runs to 14 residues. The germline V gene encodes CDR1 MNHNS and CDR2 SASEGT. The V end lost 6 bases, the J end lost 3 bases, and 14 bases lay between the germline ends. This CDR3 is CASSPGGEDTEAFF. Here the CDR3 DNA reads TGTGCCAGCAGCCCCGGGGGGGAGGACACTGAAGCTTTCTTT.

The chain couples TRBV2 to TRBJ2-4, with 9 bases lining up with TRBD1. The CDR3 is made up of 14 amino acids. Germline trimming cut 6 bases from V and 3 bases from J; bases unmatched to any gene: 3. CDR1 and CDR2 (germline): SNHLY, FYNNEI. In nucleotides, the CDR3 is TGTGCCAGCAGGGGACAGGGTAGCAAAAACATTCAGTACTTC. Its translation: CASRGQGSKNIQYF.

This sequence joins TRBV9 and TRBJ2-2; D call uncertain. This CDR3 has 15 residues. Germline assignment: CDR1 SGDLS and CDR2 YYNGEE. Trimming shortened V by 0 bases and J by 2 bases, and 8 bases separated the two germline ends. The CDR3 protein is CASSVEAFNTGELFF. In nucleotides, the CDR3 is TGTGCCAGCAGCGTAGAGGCTTTTAACACCGGGGAGCTGTTTTTT.

The chain has TRBV9 and TRBJ2-1; a weak D match, TRBD2 (5 bases). The V end was cut by 3 bases, the J end by 3 bases, with 13 bases between. CDR3 length equals 15 residues. CDR1 is SGDLS, CDR2 YYNGEE, per germline. The CDR3 sequence: CASSAGKGGYNEQFF. The CDR3 DNA is TGTGCCAGCAGCGCCGGGAAGGGTGGCTACAATGAGCAGTTCTTC.

The chain couples TRBV19 to TRBJ2-7; the match to TRBD1 covers 9 bases. This CDR3 contains 13 residues. Germline-derived CDR1 and CDR2 are LNHDA and SQIVND (reference sequence). V shed 5 bases, J shed 11 bases, and the junction held 10 bases outside the gene matches. The CDR3 here is CASSSSPTGGKYF. CDR3 sequence (DNA): TGTGCCAGTAGTTCCTCACCGACAGGGGGGAAGTACTTC. Complete variable domain (other parts from reference TRBV19 and TRBJ2-7): DGGITQSPKYLFRKEGQNVTLSCEQNLNHDAMYWYRQDPGQGLRLIYYSQIVNDFQKGDIAEGYSVSREKKESFPLTVTSAQKNPTAFYLCASSSSPTGGKYFGPGTRLTVT.

The chain recombines TRBV19 with TRBJ2-1, with 8 bases that match TRBD2. J was trimmed by 6 bases and V by 4 bases; bases with no gene match: 11. Germline-derived CDR1 and CDR2 are LNHDA and SQIVND (reference sequence). The CDR3 sequence is 16 residues long. DNA for the CDR3: TGTGCCAGTAGTAGCGGGGGGCCTTCAACGGGCAATGAGCAGTTCTTC. Amino acids: CASSSGGPSTGNEQFF.

The rearrangement uses TRBV11-2 and TRBJ2-7; no clear D. The length of the CDR3 is 14 residues. The germline V gene encodes CDR1 SGHAT and CDR2 FQNNGV. Trimming stripped 3 bases from V and 4 bases from J, with 13 bases between. The CDR3 protein is CASSLVPASYEQYF. CDR3 coding DNA: TGTGCCAGCAGCTTGGTCCCCGCGAGTTACGAGCAGTACTTC.

A note on this clone: This CDR3 is also generated by other DNA sequences in the sample. The V gene is TRBV5-6, the J gene TRBJ2-7, with D possibly being TRBD1 (5 bases). CDR1 and CDR2 (germline): SGHDT, YYEEEE. Trimming stripped 0 bases from V and 3 bases from J, with 10 bases between. CDR3 length: 14 residues. CDR3 sequence: CASSLGSGIYEQYF. The CDR3 nucleotides read TGTGCCAGCAGCTTGGGATCAGGGATCTACGAGCAGTACTTC.

This clone was observed once. The chain uses TRBV5-6 and TRBJ2-7, with D tentatively TRBD2 (6 bases). Germline CDR1 reads SGHDT; CDR2 reads YYEEEE. CDR3 length: 13 amino acids. V was pared by 1 base and J by 3 bases, with 8 bases between. Here the CDR3 DNA reads TGTGCCAGCAGCTTGAGTAGCGGCTACGAGCAGTACTTC. Amino acid sequence: CASSLSSGYEQYF.

This clone was seen once. The rearrangement uses TRBV5-1 and TRBJ2-7; TRBD1 matches 11 bases. Per the germline V gene, CDR1 is SGHRS and CDR2 is YFSETQ. The J segment lost 2 bases and the V segment lost 2 bases, leaving 3 bases of the junction unmatched. The CDR3 spans 15 residues. CDR3 in amino acids: CASSLLGQGAYEQYF. The CDR3 DNA is TGCGCCAGCAGCTTACTGGGACAGGGGGCCTACGAGCAGTACTTC.

The chain links TRBV6-1 to TRBJ1-2, with D perhaps TRBD1 (6 bases). CDR3 size: 13 residues. Germline-derived CDR1 and CDR2 are MNHNS and SASEGT. V was cut by 6 bases and J by 12 bases, with 20 bases left in between. DNA of the CDR3: TGTGCCAGCAGCCTAGGGGCCCTCAGGGGTGACACCTTC. Amino acids: CASSLGALRGDTF.

The rearrangement links TRBV14 to TRBJ2-5, with a weak D call TRBD2 (5 bases). The length of the CDR3 is 13 residues. The V and J ends lost 3 bases and 9 bases respectively, with 14 bases between them. The germline CDR1 and CDR2 sequences are SGHDN and FVKESK. DNA of the CDR3: TGTGCCAGCAGCCAGGACCTCGAGGGCGCCCAGTACTTC. Translation gives CASSQDLEGAQYF.

The chain carries TRBV28 and TRBJ2-2, with D perhaps given as TRBD1 or TRBD2 (6 bases each). The CDR3 is 15 amino acids. Germline-derived CDR1 and CDR2 are MDHEN and SYDVKM. Trimming removed 3 bases from V and 6 bases from J, with 14 bases in between. The CDR3 bases are TGTGCCAGCAGTTTTTGGGGGGCTAAGGCCGGGGAGCTGTTTTTT. Protein sequence: CASSFWGAKAGELFF.

The gene calls are TRBV4-3 and TRBJ2-1; unclear D gene. In germline, CDR1 is LGHNA, CDR2 YSLEER. With 1 base removed from V and 7 bases from J, the gap between germline ends came to 8 bases. The CDR3 spans 13 residues. CDR3 protein: CASSQAIWNEQFF. The CDR3 DNA sequence: TGCGCCAGCAGCCAAGCTATCTGGAATGAGCAGTTCTTC.

The chain links TRBV10-3 to TRBJ2-3; 7 nucleotides match TRBD2. After removal of 3 bases from V and 3 bases from J, the junction contained 9 bases not matched to a gene. CDR1 and CDR2 from the germline V gene are ENHRY and SYGVKD. The CDR3 length is 16 residues. The CDR3 region has the DNA TGTGCCATCAGTGAAGGAGCGGGATTTGTAACAGATACGCAGTATTTT. Its translation: CAISEGAGFVTDTQYF.

This chain joins TRBV30 and TRBJ1-1; D uncertain. From germline, CDR1 is GTSNPN and CDR2 SVGIG (reference sequence). The CDR3 consists of 12 residues. V lost 8 bases and J lost 1, with 11 bases in between. CDR3 in DNA: TGTGCCGCGTGGCAACCGAACACTGAAGCTTTCTTT. Protein product: CAAWQPNTEAFF.

Concerning this clone itself: Other DNA sequences in the sample encode the same CDR3. The V and J genes are TRBV5-4 and TRBJ1-1; perhaps TRBD1 as D (6 bases). V was clipped by 2 bases and J by 4 bases, with 9 bases between them. Germline V gene lookup returns CDR1 SGHNT and CDR2 YYREEE (reference sequence). The CDR3 is 13 residues long. The CDR3 sequence is CASSLIGGTEAFF. CDR3 nucleotides: TGTGCCAGCAGCTTAATAGGGGGCACTGAAGCTTTCTTT.

This chain uses TRBV27 with TRBJ2-7; unclear D gene. CDR1 is MNHEY and CDR2 is SMNVEV in the germline V gene (reference sequence). This CDR3 spans 13 amino acids. Trimming stripped 3 bases from V and 4 bases from J, with 10 bases between. CDR3 sequence (DNA): TGTGCCAGCAGTTTCATGATGAAGTACGAGCAGTACTTC. Translated, it gives CASSFMMKYEQYF.

As for this clone: The sample has other DNA sequences that encode this CDR3 too. The chain joins TRBV4-1 to TRBJ2-7; TRBD1 might be the D (6 bases). V lost 2 bases to trimming and J lost 1 base, with 6 bases between them. This CDR3 has 13 amino acids. Germline V gene data show CDR1 as MGHRA and CDR2 as YSYEKL. CDR3 bases: TGCGCCAGCAGCCAACAGGGGTCCTACGAGCAGTACTTC. Protein sequence: CASSQQGSYEQYF.

V usage is TRBV7-9 and J usage is TRBJ2-1, with TRBD2 matching over 7 bases. V gave up 5 bases and J gave up 2 bases; unmatched junction bases: 6. Germline CDR1 and CDR2: SEHNR and FQNEAQ (reference sequence). This CDR3 contains 15 residues. CDR3 loop: CASSQREEPYNEQFF. CDR3 nucleotide sequence: TGTGCCAGCAGCCAACGGGAGGAGCCCTACAATGAGCAGTTCTTC.